This TCR beta chain stems from a study of T cell responses to AZD1222 COVID-19 vaccine. Only in-frame clones appear in the TCRdb table, and some are missing; sequencing was by immunoSEQ multiplex PCR. This sample has some 130,000 clones; roughly 82% occur once, and the top ten carry about 4%. The CDR3 runs 14 residues. V was trimmed by 0 bases and J by 8 bases, leaving 14 bases between them. Germline CDR1 and CDR2: GTSNPN and SVGIG (reference sequence). The sequence derives from an adult in good health. The V call is TRBV30, the J call TRBJ2-1; the D gene could be TRBD1 or TRBD2 (5 bases each). This specimen consisted of peripheral blood, obtained on day 0 of AZD1222 vaccination. The CDR3 reads CAWSVGVLVYEQFF. The DNA of the CDR3 is TGTGCCTGGAGTGTGGGGGTACTAGTCTATGAGCAGTTCTTC.